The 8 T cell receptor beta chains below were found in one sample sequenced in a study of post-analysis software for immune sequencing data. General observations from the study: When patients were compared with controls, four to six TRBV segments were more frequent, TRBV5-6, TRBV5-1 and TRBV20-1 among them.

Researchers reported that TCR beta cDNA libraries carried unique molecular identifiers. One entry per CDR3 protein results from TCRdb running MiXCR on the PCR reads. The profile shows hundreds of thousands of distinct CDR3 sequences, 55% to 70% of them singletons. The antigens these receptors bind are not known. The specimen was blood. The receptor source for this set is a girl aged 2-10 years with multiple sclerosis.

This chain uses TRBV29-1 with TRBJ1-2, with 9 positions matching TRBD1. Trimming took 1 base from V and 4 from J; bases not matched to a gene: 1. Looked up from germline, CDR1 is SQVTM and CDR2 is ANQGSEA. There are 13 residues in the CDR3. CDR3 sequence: CSVEGGQGYGYTF. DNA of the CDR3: TGCAGCGTTGAAGGGGGACAGGGCTATGGCTACACCTTC.

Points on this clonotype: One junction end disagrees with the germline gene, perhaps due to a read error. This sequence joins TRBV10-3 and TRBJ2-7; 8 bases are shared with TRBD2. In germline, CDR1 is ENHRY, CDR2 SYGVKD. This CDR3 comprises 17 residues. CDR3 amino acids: CASSLHRAGALVHEQYF. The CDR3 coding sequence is TGTGCCAGCAGTCTACATCGAGCGGGGGCCTTGGTCCACGAGCAGTACTTC.

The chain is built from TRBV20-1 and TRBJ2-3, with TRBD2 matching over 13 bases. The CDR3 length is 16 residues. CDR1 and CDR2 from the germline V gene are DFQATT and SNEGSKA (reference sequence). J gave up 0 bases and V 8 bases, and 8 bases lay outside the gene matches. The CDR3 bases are TGCAGTTCTACCGGGACTAGCGGGACTAGCACAGATACGCAGTATTTT. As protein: CSSTGTSGTSTDTQYF.

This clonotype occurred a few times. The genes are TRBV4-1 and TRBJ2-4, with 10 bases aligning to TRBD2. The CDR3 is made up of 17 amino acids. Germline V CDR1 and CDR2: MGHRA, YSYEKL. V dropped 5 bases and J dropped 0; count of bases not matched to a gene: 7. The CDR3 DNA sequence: TGCGCCAGCAGCACAACCAGCGGGAGGGGAGCCAAAAACATTCAGTACTTC. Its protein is CASSTTSGRGAKNIQYF.

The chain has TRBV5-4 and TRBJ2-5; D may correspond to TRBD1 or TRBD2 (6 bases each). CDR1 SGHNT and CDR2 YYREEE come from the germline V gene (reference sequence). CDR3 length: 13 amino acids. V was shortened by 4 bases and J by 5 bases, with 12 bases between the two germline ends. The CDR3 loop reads CASSITGRETQYF. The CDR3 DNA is TGTGCCAGCAGCATAACAGGGAGGGAGACCCAGTACTTC.

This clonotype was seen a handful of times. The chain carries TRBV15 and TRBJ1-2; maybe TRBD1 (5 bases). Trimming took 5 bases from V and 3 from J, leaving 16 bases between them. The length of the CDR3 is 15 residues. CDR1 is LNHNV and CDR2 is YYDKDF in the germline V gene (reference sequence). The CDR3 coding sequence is TGTGCCACCAGCGCCCGGGACGGGCGATACTATGGCTACACCTTC. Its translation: CATSARDGRYYGYTF.

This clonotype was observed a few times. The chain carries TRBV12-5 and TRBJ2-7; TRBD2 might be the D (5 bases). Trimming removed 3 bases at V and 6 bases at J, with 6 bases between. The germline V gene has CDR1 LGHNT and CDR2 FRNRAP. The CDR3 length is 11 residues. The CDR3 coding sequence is TGTGCTAGTGGTTTTGGAGGCGAGCAGTACTTC. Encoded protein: CASGFGGEQYF.

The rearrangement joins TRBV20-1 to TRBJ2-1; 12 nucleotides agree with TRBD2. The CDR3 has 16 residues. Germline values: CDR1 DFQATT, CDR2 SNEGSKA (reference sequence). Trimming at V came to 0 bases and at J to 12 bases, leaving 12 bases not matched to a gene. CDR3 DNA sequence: TGCAGTGCTAGAGATAGGCCCCTAGCGGGAGGGCAAAGGCAGTTCTTC. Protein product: CSARDRPLAGGQRQFF.